Listed below are T cell receptor beta chains from one sample, sequenced in a study of cytomegalovirus exposure and HLA in healthy donors. Sequencing used immunoSEQ multiplex PCR; TCRdb keeps in-frame clones, though not all of them. Here the sample spans some 150,000 clones, about 80% being singletons. The sequencing sample was made of PBMCs. These receptor sequences come from a woman aged 45-65 years in good health and CMV-seronegative. CDR3s include the opening cysteine and the closing phenylalanine or tryptophan. Each record gives: D gene, V gene, J gene, clone size, CDR3 DNA, CDR3 protein. A D gene is named only where the DNA matches it firmly. Clone size appears in some rows only: once, few, many, or a class for an expanded clone.

.	TRBV11-2	TRBJ1-2	.	TGTGCCAGCAGCCCAGAGGTCCCAGTCGGAGGCTACACCTTC	CASSPEVPVGGYTF
.	TRBV7-6	TRBJ2-3	once	TGTGCCAGCAGCTTAGGGGACTTGACAGATACGCAGTATTTT	CASSLGDLTDTQYF
.	TRBV7-9	TRBJ1-5	.	TGTGCCAGCAGCGTTAACGCGCCCCGGGAGGGGGGGCCCCAGCATTTT	CASSVNAPREGGPQHF
TRBD2	TRBV5-1	TRBJ2-5	.	TGCGCCAGCAGCTTGAGTCCGGGTGGGGGGGTAACAGAGACCCAGTACTTC	CASSLSPGGGVTETQYF
.	TRBV12-5	TRBJ2-2	once	TGTGCTAGTGGTTTGTTCTGGGCTGGCACCGGGGAGCTGTTTTTT	CASGLFWAGTGELFF
.	TRBV18	TRBJ1-5	.	TGTGCCAGCTCCCTTAACGTACAGGGCAATCAGCCCCAGCATTTT	CASSLNVQGNQPQHF
.	TRBV5-1	TRBJ1-2	.	TGCACCAGCAGCTTGGGTGCAGGGGTCGAGCGTGGATACACCTTC	CTSSLGAGVERGYTF
.	TRBV28	TRBJ2-7	.	TGTGCCAGCAGCCTAGGAAGGGGTCGATACGAGCAGTACTTC	CASSLGRGRYEQYF
TRBD1	TRBV10-1	TRBJ2-1	once	TGCGCCAGCAGTAACAGGGGGCCCCGCTACAATGAGCAGTTCTTC	CASSNRGPRYNEQFF
TRBD2	TRBV28	TRBJ2-1	once	TGTGCCAGCAGTTTGAGCGGGGGGGCCGGAGAGCAGTTCTTC	CASSLSGGAGEQFF
.	TRBV29-1	TRBJ1-2	once	TGCAGCGTTTTGTCTAGTGGAGCGGAGGACTATGGCTACACCTTC	CSVLSSGAEDYGYTF
TRBD2	TRBV19	TRBJ2-2	.	TGTGCCAGTAGTAGGGCGGGAGAGAATACCGGGGAGCTGTTTTTT	CASSRAGENTGELFF
.	TRBV4-3	TRBJ2-6	.	TGCGCCAGCAGCCAAGAGGGTGGAGCTGGGGCCAACGTCCTGACTTTC	CASSQEGGAGANVLTF
.	TRBV15	TRBJ1-2	.	TGTGCCACCAGCAGCCCCGACCAGGGTAACTATGGCTACACCTTC	CATSSPDQGNYGYTF
.	TRBV29-1	TRBJ1-2	.	TGCAGCGATGCACACCTCTATGGCTACACCTTC	CSDAHLYGYTF
.	TRBV27	TRBJ2-6	.	TGTGCCAGCAGTTTATTCGCAGGAAGCTCTGGGGCCAACGTCCTGACTTTC	CASSLFAGSSGANVLTF
.	TRBV15	TRBJ2-7	.	TGTGCCACCAGCAGAGATTCATGGGCAGGTTACGAGCAGTACTTC	CATSRDSWAGYEQYF
.	TRBV29-1	TRBJ1-5	once	TGCAGCGTATTTACAGGCCTGGCCCAGCATTTT	CSVFTGLAQHF
.	TRBV7-2	TRBJ1-2	.	TGTGCCAGCAGCGCGGAACCGAGCTTATATGGCTACACCTTC	CASSAEPSLYGYTF
.	TRBV5-4	TRBJ2-3	few	TGTGCCAGCAGCTTGGCTGGCACAGATACGCAGTATTTT	CASSLAGTDTQYF
.	TRBV7-2	TRBJ1-1	.	TGTGCCAGCAGCTCTCCGACTGACAGGACTGAAGCTTTCTTT	CASSSPTDRTEAFF
.	TRBV21-1	TRBJ1-5	.	TGTGCCAGCAGCTCAAGCACAGGTCGCAATCAGCCCCAGCATTTT	CASSSSTGRNQPQHF
.	TRBV5-1	TRBJ2-6	.	TGCGCCAGCACCCCGACAGTTTCTGGGGCCAACGTCCTGACTTTC	CASTPTVSGANVLTF
.	TRBV28	TRBJ2-1	.	TGTGCCAGCGGACTGTATGAGCAGTTCTTC	CASGLYEQFF
TRBD2	TRBV27	TRBJ2-3	.	TGTGCCAGCAGTCTCCTAGCGGGAGGCACAGATACGCAGTATTTT	CASSLLAGGTDTQYF
TRBD1	TRBV6-6	TRBJ1-2	.	TGTGCCTCCGACAGGGGTAACTATGGCTACACCTTC	CASDRGNYGYTF
TRBD2	TRBV5-1	TRBJ2-5	.	TGCGCCAGCAGCTTGGCTAGGGGTAGCGGGGGGACGTACCAAGAGACCCAGTACTTC	CASSLARGSGGTYQETQYF
.	TRBV6-5	TRBJ2-2	.	TGTGCCAGCAGTAAAACTAGAAGGGAGCTGTTTTTT	CASSKTRRELFF
TRBD2	TRBV28	TRBJ2-1	.	TGTGCCAGCAGTTTTGCCGGGGGGAGCAATGAGCAGTTCTTC	CASSFAGGSNEQFF
.	TRBV25-1	TRBJ1-4	once	TGTGCCAGCAGTGAATCCGTGACAGGTTTTAATGAAAAACTGTTTTTT	CASSESVTGFNEKLFF
TRBD1	TRBV28	TRBJ2-7	.	TGTGCCAGCCTGGGACAGCTCTACGAGCAGTACTTC	CASLGQLYEQYF
.	TRBV6-1	TRBJ2-3	.	TGTGCCAGCAGTGACCAGACAGCTATACCCACAGATACGCAGTATTTT	CASSDQTAIPTDTQYF
.	TRBV4-3	TRBJ2-1	.	TGCGCCAGCAGCGGGGAAAGGGGGGGCTACAATGAGCAGTTCTTC	CASSGERGGYNEQFF
.	TRBV28	TRBJ1-2	.	TGTGCCAGCAGAGGGGGGGATCTCGTTTCTAACTATGGCTACACCTTC	CASRGGDLVSNYGYTF
.	TRBV9	TRBJ1-6	.	TGTGCCAGCAGCGTAGGAGCAACAGAGGGCGGTTCACCCCTCCACTTT	CASSVGATEGGSPLHF
.	TRBV28	TRBJ1-4	few	TGTGCCAGCGATGGGGCCCCTAATGAAAAACTGTTTTTT	CASDGAPNEKLFF
.	TRBV28	TRBJ1-1	.	TGTGCCAGCAGTTCTCCGGTGATACTGAACACTGAAGCTTTCTTT	CASSSPVILNTEAFF
TRBD1	TRBV7-2	TRBJ1-2	.	TGTGCCAGCACCTATCGACAGGGGGCGTTTGATGGCTACACCTTC	CASTYRQGAFDGYTF
.	TRBV20-1	TRBJ1-2	.	TGCAGTGCCAGTTTCCTTGGTGGCTACACCTTC	CSASFLGGYTF
TRBD1	TRBV28	TRBJ1-4	once	TGTGCCAGCAGTCTTCCGGGACAGGGGAATGAAAAACTGTTTTTT	CASSLPGQGNEKLFF
.	TRBV5-4	TRBJ2-1	.	TGTGCCAGCAGCTTGGGGCAGGGCCCCTACAATGAGCAGTTCTTC	CASSLGQGPYNEQFF
.	TRBV15	TRBJ1-1	.	TGTGCCACCAGCCCTTCCGACAGACGTGAAGCTTTCTTT	CATSPSDRREAFF
TRBD2	TRBV5-1	TRBJ2-5	.	TGCGCCAGCAGCTACACAGCGGGAGTTAGGGAGACCCAGTACTTC	CASSYTAGVRETQYF
.	TRBV13	TRBJ2-2	once	TGTGCCAGCAGCCCCAGGGGAGGGGACACCGGGGAGCTGTTTTTT	CASSPRGGDTGELFF
.	TRBV5-1	TRBJ2-2	.	TGCGCCAGCAGCTTCCACGACTCGAAGCCGAACACCGGGGAGCTGTTTTTT	CASSFHDSKPNTGELFF
.	TRBV5-4	TRBJ2-1	once	TGTGCCAGCAGCATAGTCTCCTACAATGAGCAGTTCTTC	CASSIVSYNEQFF
.	TRBV4-3	TRBJ2-5	.	TGCGCCAGCAGCCAAAAGGGGGGACAGCAAGAGACCCAGTACTTC	CASSQKGGQQETQYF
TRBD2	TRBV6-5	TRBJ2-7	.	TGTGCCAGCAGTTACGGCGCGGGAGTGTTCGAGCAGTACTTC	CASSYGAGVFEQYF
TRBD2	TRBV5-1	TRBJ2-3	.	TGCGCCAGCAGCACCGGGACTAGTACAGATACGCAGTATTTT	CASSTGTSTDTQYF
.	TRBV15	TRBJ2-7	few	TGTGCCACCAGCAGAGTGGCAGGGGATGGGAACGAGCAGTACTTC	CATSRVAGDGNEQYF
.	TRBV30	TRBJ2-7	.	TGTGCCGTCGGGGGATCCTACGAGCAGTACTTC	CAVGGSYEQYF
.	TRBV9	TRBJ1-1	.	TGTGCCAGCAGCGTAGCTGTGAACACTGAAGCTTTCTTT	CASSVAVNTEAFF
TRBD2	TRBV9	TRBJ2-5	few	TGTGCCAGCAGCGTAGCGGCTAGCGGTCCTGGAGAGACCCAGTACTTC	CASSVAASGPGETQYF